This TCR beta chain was identified during a study of blood T cell repertoires in COVID-19. Study-level information: The study drew acute and convalescent COVID-19 samples from the United States, Italy and Spain. PBMCs, B-cell-depleted T cells, or T cells provided the cDNA or gDNA that made up the material.

Trimming pared 4 bases from V and 7 bases from J, leaving 26 bases between. The length of the CDR3 is 17 residues. The V gene's germline CDR1 is SEHNR and CDR2 FQNEAQ (reference sequence). Per the authors' pipeline: Amplification of reference gene primers was used by the study to estimate nucleated cell counts. The assay was immunoSEQ multiplex PCR, and TCRdb's table has in-frame clones only and misses some. V and J calls plus clone size are reproduced from that table; the DNA served to infer D and trimming. The sample includes 200,000 to 250,000 clones, 83% of them seen just once. Sequenced input: peripheral blood. The chain recombines TRBV7-9 with TRBJ2-7; D perhaps matches TRBD1 (7 bases). The TCR originated in a woman in her seventies with active or convalescent COVID-19. The CDR3 here is CASSSTWTRQGLGEQYF. CDR3 bases: TGTGCCAGCAGCTCAACCTGGACGAGACAGGGACTTGGGGAGCAGTACTTC.